A selection of T cell receptor beta chains follows, all from one sample in a study of response to subunit inactivated influenza vaccine. TCRdb fed the RT-PCR reads into MiXCR, producing one record per CDR3 protein. This table holds approximately 300,000 distinct CDR3 sequences, around 22% found once. Specimen: PBMCs from blood, collected 21 months after vaccination. All receptors derive from a man aged 45 to 70 who received an inactivated influenza vaccine. CDR3s include the opening cysteine and the closing phenylalanine or tryptophan. D genes are given only for firm matches. Clone size is shown for a subset of rows, as once, few, many or a class of expanded clone.

TRBJ2-5	NA	TRBV28	NA	TGTGCCAGCAGCCAGGCCAGGGACCAAGAGACCCAGTACTTC	CASSQARDQETQYF
TRBJ1-2	NA	TRBV28	TRBD1	TGTGCCAGCAGTCTGGGGGGACAGGGGGTCTTTGGCTACACCTTC	CASSLGGQGVFGYTF
TRBJ2-2	NA	TRBV12-3/TRBV12-4	NA	TGTGCCAGCAGTTCGCAGAGCACCGGGGAGCTGTTTTTT	CASSSQSTGELFF
TRBJ2-5	NA	TRBV10-2	NA	TGCGCCAGCAGCCACGGAGGGGGCGGTGAGACCCAGTACTTC	CASSHGGGGETQYF
TRBJ1-5	many	TRBV20-1	NA	TGCAGTGCTACCAAGGTCGCAGGGGGCAATCAGCCCCAGCATTTT	CSATKVAGGNQPQHF
TRBJ1-2	few	TRBV18	NA	TGTGCCAGCTCCCTACCCCGGGGGAGCTATGGCTACACCTTC	CASSLPRGSYGYTF
TRBJ1-6	NA	TRBV9	TRBD1	TGTGCCAGCAGCAGGACAGGGGTCCCCAATTCACCCCTCCACTTT	CASSRTGVPNSPLHF
TRBJ2-1	NA	TRBV29-1	NA	TGCAGCGTTGAAGGGGGGCTAGTTGGGCATAATGAGCAGTTCTTC	CSVEGGLVGHNEQFF
TRBJ1-6	few	TRBV7-2	NA	TGTGCCAGCAGCTTAGAGTGGTTTAATTCACCCCTCCACTTT	CASSLEWFNSPLHF
TRBJ2-1	NA	TRBV20-1	NA	TGCAGTGCTAGTCGTCAACAGACCCACGGTGAGCAGTTCTTC	CSASRQQTHGEQFF
TRBJ2-3	NA	TRBV10-3	TRBD1	TGTGCCATCAGTGGCAGGGGGAGCGGCACAGATACGCAGTATTTT	CAISGRGSGTDTQYF
TRBJ1-5	few	TRBV7-9	NA	TGTGCCAGCAGCTGGGGCACAGGGTCCAGCAATCAGCCCCAGCATTTT	CASSWGTGSSNQPQHF
TRBJ2-1	NA	TRBV3-1	NA	TGTGCCAGCGGGAGGACAATGGGGGATGAGCAGTTCTTC	CASGRTMGDEQFF
TRBJ2-3	few	TRBV20-1	NA	TGCAGTGCTAGTCCCGGACCCACAGATACGCAGTATTTT	CSASPGPTDTQYF
TRBJ2-1	NA	TRBV18	NA	TGTGCCAGCTCACCACCCGGAAGCCAAATGAATGAGCAGTTCTTC	CASSPPGSQMNEQFF
TRBJ2-1	NA	TRBV7-6	NA	TGTGCCAGCAGCTTAACCGGGACAAAAATCGAGCAGTTCTTC	CASSLTGTKIEQFF
TRBJ2-3	few	TRBV29-1	TRBD2	TGCAGCGTTGTTGGGGGGGTAGGCACAGATACGCAGTATTTT	CSVVGGVGTDTQYF
TRBJ2-1	few	TRBV4-3	NA	TGCGCCAGCAGCCCCGGTTGGGGGCGGAATGAGCAGTTCTTC	CASSPGWGRNEQFF
TRBJ2-5	NA	TRBV10-1	NA	TGCGCCAGCAGTGAAGGTTCGGTGGGTGTGGAAACCCAGTACTTC	CASSEGSVGVETQYF
TRBJ2-3	few	TRBV7-8	NA	TGTGCCAGCAGCGTAGCACGGGGGAGCACAGATACGCAGTATTTT	CASSVARGSTDTQYF
TRBJ2-3	few	TRBV5-1	NA	TGCGCCAGCAGCACTCGAAGGGGCACAGATACGCAGTATTTT	CASSTRRGTDTQYF
TRBJ1-4	NA	TRBV10-3	NA	TGTGCCATCAGCGACCGGACGGGGGGTGAAAAACTGTTTTTT	CAISDRTGGEKLFF
TRBJ1-1	few	TRBV9	NA	TGTGCCAGCAGCGTAGGAAGGGGGACTGAAGCTTTCTTT	CASSVGRGTEAFF
TRBJ1-1	NA	TRBV10-3	NA	TGTGCCATCAGTGAAAGAGGAGGAGGCACTGAAGCTTTCTTT	CAISERGGGTEAFF
TRBJ2-5	few	TRBV4-2	NA	TGTGCCAGCAGCCAAGAAAAAGGGGTGACCCAGTACTTC	CASSQEKGVTQYF
TRBJ1-4	many	TRBV12-3/TRBV12-4	NA	TGTGCCAGCAGTTTAGCGTATGATCCAGGGGAAAAACTGTTTTTT	CASSLAYDPGEKLFF
TRBJ1-3	few	TRBV12-3/TRBV12-4	TRBD1	TGTGCCAGCAGTACGGGACAGGGGATCTCTGGAAACACCATATATTTT	CASSTGQGISGNTIYF
TRBJ1-6	many	TRBV12-3/TRBV12-4	NA	TGTGCCAGCAGTTTAGGCGGGAATTCACCCCTCCACTTT	CASSLGGNSPLHF
TRBJ1-2	NA	TRBV20-1	NA	TGCAGTGCTAGAGATCTAGTGACACCCTATGGCTACACCTTC	CSARDLVTPYGYTF
TRBJ1-1	NA	TRBV12-3/TRBV12-4	NA	TGTGCCAGCAGTTTCGGGGGGTCCCTGAACACTGAAGCTTTCTTT	CASSFGGSLNTEAFF
TRBJ2-7	NA	TRBV19	NA	TGTGCCAGTAGTATATCACAGGTCTACGAGCAGTACTTC	CASSISQVYEQYF
TRBJ1-5	many	TRBV6-5	NA	TGTGCCAGCAGTTACCGGGGCCTCAATCAGCCCCAGCATTTT	CASSYRGLNQPQHF
TRBJ2-7	NA	TRBV2	TRBD2	TGTGCCAGCACCCGGGGACTAGCGGGAGGCGAGCAGTACTTC	CASTRGLAGGEQYF
TRBJ2-6	few	TRBV6-5	NA	TGTGCCAGCAGTTACTATGGGGTTGCTGGGGCCAACGTCCTGACTTTC	CASSYYGVAGANVLTF
TRBJ1-5	NA	TRBV10-3	NA	TGTGCCATCAGTGATCAAGTTTCTAGCAATCAGCCCCAGCATTTT	CAISDQVSSNQPQHF
TRBJ2-1	NA	TRBV20-1	TRBD2	TGCAGTGCTCCTCGGACTAGCGGGAGCGCAGGTGAGCAGTTCTTC	CSAPRTSGSAGEQFF
TRBJ1-5	few	TRBV20-1	TRBD1	TGCAGTGCTAGAGGGCCGGGACAGGGGGCGGGTAATCAGCCCCAGCATTTT	CSARGPGQGAGNQPQHF
TRBJ1-1	NA	TRBV11-3	TRBD1	TGTGCCAGCAGCCCCGGACAGGGGAAGAGAGAGTCTGAAGCTTTCTTT	CASSPGQGKRESEAFF
TRBJ1-5	once	TRBV28	NA	TGTGCCAGCAGTTTAAGTGAGCGGGCCAATCAGCCCCAGCATTTT	CASSLSERANQPQHF
TRBJ2-1	few	TRBV6-2/TRBV6-3	NA	TGTGCCAGCACCCACCCCACAGGGTTGGGCAATGAGCAGTTCTTC	CASTHPTGLGNEQFF
TRBJ1-2	few	TRBV4-2	NA	TGTGCCAGCAGCCAAGATGCCGGGGGTAACTATGGCTACACCTTC	CASSQDAGGNYGYTF